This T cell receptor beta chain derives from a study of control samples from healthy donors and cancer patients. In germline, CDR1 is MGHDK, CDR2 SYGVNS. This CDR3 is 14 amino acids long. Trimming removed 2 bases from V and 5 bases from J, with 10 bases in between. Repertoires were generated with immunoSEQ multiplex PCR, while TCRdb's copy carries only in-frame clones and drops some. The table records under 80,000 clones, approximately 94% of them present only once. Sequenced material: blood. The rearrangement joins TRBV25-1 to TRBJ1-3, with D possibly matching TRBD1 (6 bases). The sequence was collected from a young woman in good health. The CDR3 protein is CASSEGRGRNTIYF. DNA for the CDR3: TGTGCCAGCAGTGAAGGCAGGGGTAGAAACACCATATATTTT.